This T cell receptor beta chain appears in the sequencing data of a study of yellow fever vaccine responses in identical twins. Turning to this clonotype: The antigen is not known.

TCRdb processed the RT-PCR reads anew with MiXCR; each CDR3 protein has one entry. Of about 14,000 distinct CDR3 sequences listed, 65% to 85% were seen once; the top ten hold approximately 0.7%. The study, taken as a whole, reports: Twin vaccine T cell responses reportedly seemed partly convergent, partly personalized.

This CDR3 contains 12 residues. Germline assignment: CDR1 DFQATT and CDR2 SNEGSKA (reference sequence). J was trimmed by 7 bases and V by 6 bases; bases with no gene match: 7. The receptor was isolated from a woman aged 18-29 years who received the yellow fever vaccine. This rearrangement joins TRBV20-1 to TRBJ1-1, with 8 positions matching TRBD1. Sequenced here: T cells from blood (PBMCs), unsorted or a sorted subset (not recorded which), sampled before or after yellow fever vaccination (not recorded which). The CDR3 DNA reads as TGCAGTGCCGTCGACAGGGGCATTGAAGCTTTCTTT. Protein: CSAVDRGIEAFF.